Listed below are T cell receptor beta chains from one sample, sequenced in a study of early T cells in non-severe SARS-CoV-2 infection. A single record per CDR3 protein comes from TCRdb applying MiXCR to the 5' RACE reads. This table has tens of thousands of distinct CDR3 sequences, about 10% appearing once. Sequencing was done on a sample of whole blood. These receptors all stem from an adult who was a healthcare worker with PCR-confirmed SARS-CoV-2 infection or an uninfected control (not recorded which). Each CDR3 is given with its conserved first and last residue. The D gene is left open where the match is weak. Size is omitted from some rows. Given values are once, few, many or a class for expanded clones.

cdr3_aa	cdr3_nt	d_call	v_call	clone_size	j_call
CASSQLSGETQYF	TGTGCCAGCAGCCAATTGAGTGGAGAGACCCAGTACTTC	-	TRBV14	-	TRBJ2-5
CASSYSQRRAFF	TGTGCCAGCAGTTACTCGCAGAGGCGAGCTTTCTTT	-	TRBV6-2/TRBV6-3	-	TRBJ1-1
CASSLVNREKLFF	TGTGCCAGCAGTTTAGTTAACCGGGAAAAACTGTTTTTT	-	TRBV12-3/TRBV12-4	many	TRBJ1-4
CASSAQAGTSGHSYEQYF	TGTGCCAGTAGTGCGCAAGCCGGGACTAGCGGACACTCCTACGAGCAGTACTTC	TRBD2	TRBV19	few	TRBJ2-7
CASRGAGQGYNEQFF	TGTGCCAGCAGGGGCGCGGGACAGGGATACAATGAGCAGTTCTTC	TRBD1	TRBV6-5	many	TRBJ2-1
CASSMDRGDSPLHF	TGTGCCAGCAGCATGGACAGGGGAGATTCACCCCTCCACTTT	TRBD1	TRBV6-6	-	TRBJ1-6
CASSERTGVVGPQHF	TGTGCCAGCAGTGAGAGGACAGGGGTGGTAGGGCCCCAGCATTTT	TRBD1	TRBV6-1	few	TRBJ1-5
CAISENRIRTDTQYF	TGTGCCATCAGTGAGAACAGGATTAGGACAGATACGCAGTATTTT	-	TRBV10-3	few	TRBJ2-3
CASRVGGARDSSGANVLTF	TGTGCCAGCAGAGTAGGTGGGGCAAGGGATAGCTCTGGGGCCAACGTCCTGACTTTC	-	TRBV6-5	many	TRBJ2-6
CAISEMETSTDTQYF	TGTGCCATCAGTGAAATGGAGACTAGCACAGATACGCAGTATTTT	-	TRBV10-3	many	TRBJ2-3
CASMDRDGSPLHF	TGTGCCAGCATGGACAGGGACGGTTCACCCCTCCACTTT	TRBD1	TRBV6-6	many	TRBJ1-6
CAWSDYRDGELFF	TGTGCCTGGAGTGACTACCGCGACGGGGAGCTGTTTTTT	-	TRBV30	few	TRBJ2-2
CASSSSRVSNYGYTF	TGTGCCAGCAGCTCCTCTCGGGTTTCCAACTATGGCTACACCTTC	-	TRBV11-2	-	TRBJ1-2
CASSSALTGTTNQPQHF	TGTGCCAGCAGCTCAGCGCTGACAGGTACTACCAATCAGCCCCAGCATTTT	-	TRBV5-6	few	TRBJ1-5
CASSLGRQGYYEQYF	TGTGCCAGCAGCTTGGGTCGACAGGGTTACTACGAGCAGTACTTC	TRBD1	TRBV5-8	-	TRBJ2-7
CASSHIGISYNEQFF	TGTGCCAGCAGTCACATAGGTATATCCTACAATGAGCAGTTCTTC	-	TRBV6-1	many	TRBJ2-1
CASSLGGTDLYEQYF	TGTGCCAGCAGCTTAGGGGGGACGGACTTGTACGAGCAGTACTTC	-	TRBV7-2	many	TRBJ2-7
CASSAGVGFQETQYF	TGTGCCAGCAGCGCAGGGGTTGGGTTCCAAGAGACCCAGTACTTC	-	TRBV7-7	few	TRBJ2-5
CASSTGQGYGYTF	TGTGCCAGCAGCACCGGACAGGGCTATGGCTACACCTTC	TRBD1	TRBV7-2	-	TRBJ1-2
CASKPLGGGANQPQHF	TGTGCCAGCAAACCCCTAGGTGGGGGGGCGAACCAGCCCCAGCATTTT	-	TRBV6-1	-	TRBJ1-5
CAWSFSSTDTQYF	TGTGCCTGGAGTTTTTCTAGCACAGATACGCAGTATTTT	-	TRBV30	-	TRBJ2-3
CASISSGRQETQYF	TGTGCCAGCATCTCTAGCGGGAGGCAAGAGACCCAGTACTTC	TRBD2	TRBV6-2/TRBV6-3	few	TRBJ2-5
CASSLGTSGQETQYF	TGTGCCAGCAGCCTCGGGACTAGCGGGCAAGAGACCCAGTACTTC	TRBD2	TRBV4-2	many	TRBJ2-5
CASSYLYRQTNTGELFF	TGTGCCAGCAGTTACCTGTACCGACAGACGAACACCGGGGAGCTGTTTTTT	-	TRBV6-6	many	TRBJ2-2
CASSFFGGQVTYEQYF	TGCGCCAGCAGCTTTTTTGGGGGACAGGTTACCTACGAGCAGTACTTC	TRBD1	TRBV5-1	few	TRBJ2-7
CASSLEWGRATDTQYF	TGCGCCAGCAGCTTGGAGTGGGGGAGGGCCACAGATACGCAGTATTTT	TRBD2	TRBV5-1	-	TRBJ2-3
CASSQDLADYEQYF	TGCGCCAGCAGCCAAGATTTGGCGGACTACGAGCAGTACTTC	-	TRBV4-3	few	TRBJ2-7
CASSPGPRSGANVLTF	TGCGCCAGCAGCCCGGGACCCCGCTCTGGGGCCAACGTCCTGACTTTC	-	TRBV5-1	-	TRBJ2-6
CASSSGDRGTGELFF	TGCGCCAGCAGCTCGGGGGACAGGGGCACCGGGGAGCTGTTTTTT	TRBD1	TRBV5-1	few	TRBJ2-2
CASSKRDGLGTDTQYF	TGTGCCAGCAGCAAACGAGACGGACTAGGTACAGATACGCAGTATTTT	-	TRBV21-1	once	TRBJ2-3
CATPGPGGQGQPQHF	TGTGCCACCCCTGGGCCCGGGGGGCAAGGCCAGCCCCAGCATTTT	-	TRBV19	many	TRBJ1-5
CSANEGWPNTGELFF	TGCAGCGCCAATGAGGGATGGCCGAACACCGGGGAGCTGTTTTTT	-	TRBV29-1	few	TRBJ2-2
CASSSRLAGVTGELFF	TGTGCCAGCAGCTCCCGGTTAGCGGGGGTCACCGGGGAGCTGTTTTTT	TRBD2	TRBV9	-	TRBJ2-2
CASSSLGRTGGIYGYTF	TGTGCCAGCAGCTCATTAGGGAGGACAGGGGGCATCTATGGCTACACCTTC	TRBD1	TRBV27	-	TRBJ1-2
CASSLAGAGETQYF	TGTGCCAGCAGCTTAGCGGGAGCAGGGGAGACCCAGTACTTC	-	TRBV7-2	few	TRBJ2-5
CSASRQVLISNTEAFF	TGCAGTGCTAGTAGACAGGTATTGATCTCGAACACTGAAGCTTTCTTT	-	TRBV20-1	many	TRBJ1-1
CASSYSSYAGEQYF	TGTGCCAGCAGTTACTCGTCTTACGCTGGTGAGCAGTACTTC	-	TRBV6-2/TRBV6-3	-	TRBJ2-7
CSASLAEYEQYF	TGCAGTGCTAGTTTGGCGGAGTACGAGCAGTACTTC	-	TRBV20-1	-	TRBJ2-7
CASSDRDRQYF	TGTGCCAGCAGCGATCGGGACCGGCAGTACTTC	-	TRBV7-9	few	TRBJ2-7
CASSQVGGGSAETQYF	TGTGCCAGCAGCCAAGTAGGTGGCGGGAGTGCTGAGACCCAGTACTTC	TRBD2	TRBV3-1	few	TRBJ2-5